This T cell receptor (beta chain) appears in the sequencing data of a study of shared clonotypes between healthy human individuals. Whole-study context: A donor's plate count was three for CD4 naive and three for CD4 memory; CD8 naive had two and CD8 memory one.

CD45RO-negative, CCR7-selected cells formed the naive CD8 fraction, which excluded terminally differentiated effector memory CD45RA+ cells. The donor cohort consisted entirely of Caucasian adults residing in Nashville, Tennessee. V was clipped by 8 bases and J by 2 bases; unmatched bases: 4. Germline CDR1 reads MNHEY; CDR2 reads SVGAGI. This CDR3 region has 13 residues. Study-wide results and caveats: Apart from blood, nothing was sampled; tissue repertoires likely differ.

On this clone itself: The antigen is not known.

Sequencing was at deep level. Repertoires were generated with immunoSEQ multiplex PCR, while TCRdb's copy carries only in-frame clones and drops some. The table includes around 2,100,000 clones, about 95% detected once. This clonotype was obtained from a man between 18 and 29 years old in good health. The sequencing sample was made of naive CD8+ T cells sorted from blood. This chain uses TRBV6-5 with TRBJ2-7, with 9 bases matching TRBD1. CDR3 sequence: CASVGTGTYEQYF. DNA of the CDR3: TGTGCCAGCGTAGGGACAGGGACCTACGAGCAGTACTTC.